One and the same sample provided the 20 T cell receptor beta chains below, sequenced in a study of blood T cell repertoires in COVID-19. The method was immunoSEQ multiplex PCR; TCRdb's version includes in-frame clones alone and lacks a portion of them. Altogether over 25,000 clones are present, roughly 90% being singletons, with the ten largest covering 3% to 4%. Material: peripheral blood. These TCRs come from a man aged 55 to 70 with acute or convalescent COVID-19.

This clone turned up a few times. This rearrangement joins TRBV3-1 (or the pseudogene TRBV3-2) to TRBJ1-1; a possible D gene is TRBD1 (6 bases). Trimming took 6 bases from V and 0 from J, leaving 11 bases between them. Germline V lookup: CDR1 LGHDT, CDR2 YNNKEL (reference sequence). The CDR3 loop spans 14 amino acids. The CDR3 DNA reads TGTGCCAGCAGTCGACAGGAACTGAACACTGAAGCTTTCTTT. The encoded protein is CASSRQELNTEAFF.

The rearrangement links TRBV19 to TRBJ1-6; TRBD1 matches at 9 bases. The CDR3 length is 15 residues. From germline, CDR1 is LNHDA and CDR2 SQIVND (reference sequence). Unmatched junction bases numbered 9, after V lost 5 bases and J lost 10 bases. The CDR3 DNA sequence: TGTGCCAGTAGTCCAACGGACAGGGGAGGGTCACCCCTCCACTTT. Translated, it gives CASSPTDRGGSPLHF. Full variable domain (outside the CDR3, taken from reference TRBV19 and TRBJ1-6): DGGITQSPKYLFRKEGQNVTLSCEQNLNHDAMYWYRQDPGQGLRLIYYSQIVNDFQKGDIAEGYSVSREKKESFPLTVTSAQKNPTAFYLCASSPTDRGGSPLHFGNGTRLTVT.

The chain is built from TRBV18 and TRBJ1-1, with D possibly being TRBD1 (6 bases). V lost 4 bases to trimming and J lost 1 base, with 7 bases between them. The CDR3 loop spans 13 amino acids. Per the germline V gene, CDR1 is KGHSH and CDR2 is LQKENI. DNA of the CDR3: TGTGCCAGCTCACGGACAGAGAACACTGAAGCTTTCTTT. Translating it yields CASSRTENTEAFF. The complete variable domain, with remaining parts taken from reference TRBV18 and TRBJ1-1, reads NAGVMQNPRHLVRRRGQEARLRCSPMKGHSHVYWYRQLPEEGLKFMVYLQKENIIDESGMPKERFSAEFPKEGPSILRIQQVVRGDSAAYFCASSRTENTEAFFGQGTRLTVV.

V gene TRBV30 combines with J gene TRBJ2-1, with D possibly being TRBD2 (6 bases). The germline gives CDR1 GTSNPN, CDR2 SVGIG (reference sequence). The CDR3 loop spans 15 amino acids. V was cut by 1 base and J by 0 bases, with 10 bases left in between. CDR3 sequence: CAWSDRDFSYNEQFF. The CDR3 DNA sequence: TGTGCCTGGAGTGACCGGGACTTCTCCTACAATGAGCAGTTCTTC.

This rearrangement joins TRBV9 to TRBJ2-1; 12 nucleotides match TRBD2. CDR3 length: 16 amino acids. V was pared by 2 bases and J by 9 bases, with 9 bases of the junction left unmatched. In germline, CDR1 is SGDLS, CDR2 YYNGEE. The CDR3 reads CASSVRLAGVVSEQFF. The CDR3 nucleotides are TGTGCCAGCAGCGTTCGACTAGCGGGAGTGGTTAGTGAGCAGTTCTTC. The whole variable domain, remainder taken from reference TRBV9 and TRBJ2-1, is DSGVTQTPKHLITATGQRVTLRCSPRSGDLSVYWYQQSLDQGLQFLIQYYNGEERAKGNILERFSAQQFPDLHSELNLSSLELGDSALYFCASSVRLAGVVSEQFFGPGTRLTVL.

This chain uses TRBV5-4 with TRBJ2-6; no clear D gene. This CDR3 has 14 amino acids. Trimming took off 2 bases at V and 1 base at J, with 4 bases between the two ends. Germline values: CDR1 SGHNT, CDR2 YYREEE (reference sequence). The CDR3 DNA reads TGTGCCAGCAGCTTTTATTCTGGGGCCAACGTCCTGACTTTC. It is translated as CASSFYSGANVLTF.

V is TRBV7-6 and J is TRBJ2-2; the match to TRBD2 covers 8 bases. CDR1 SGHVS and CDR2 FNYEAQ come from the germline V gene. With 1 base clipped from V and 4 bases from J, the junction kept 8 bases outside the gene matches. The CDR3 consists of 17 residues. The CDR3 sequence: CASSLVTSGSITGELFF. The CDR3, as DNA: TGTGCCAGCAGCTTAGTGACGAGCGGGAGCATCACCGGGGAGCTGTTTTTT. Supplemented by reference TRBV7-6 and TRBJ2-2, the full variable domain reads GAGVSQSPRYKVTKRGQDVALRCDPISGHVSLYWYRQALGQGPEFLTYFNYEAQQDKSGLPNDRFSAERPEGSISTLTIQRTEQRDSAMYRCASSLVTSGSITGELFFGEGSRLTVL.

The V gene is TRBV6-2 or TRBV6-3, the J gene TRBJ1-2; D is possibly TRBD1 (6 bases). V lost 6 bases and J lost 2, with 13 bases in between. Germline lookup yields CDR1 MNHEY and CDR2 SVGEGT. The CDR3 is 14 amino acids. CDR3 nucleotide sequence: TGTGCCAGCAGCTATTACAGGGTCAACTATGGCTACACCTTC. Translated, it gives CASSYYRVNYGYTF.

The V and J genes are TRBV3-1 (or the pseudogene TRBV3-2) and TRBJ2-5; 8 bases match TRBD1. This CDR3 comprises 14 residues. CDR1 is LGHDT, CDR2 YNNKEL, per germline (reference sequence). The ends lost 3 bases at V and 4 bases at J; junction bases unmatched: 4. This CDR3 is CASSQRQGSETQYF. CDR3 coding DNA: TGTGCCAGCAGCCAGCGACAGGGGTCAGAGACCCAGTACTTC.

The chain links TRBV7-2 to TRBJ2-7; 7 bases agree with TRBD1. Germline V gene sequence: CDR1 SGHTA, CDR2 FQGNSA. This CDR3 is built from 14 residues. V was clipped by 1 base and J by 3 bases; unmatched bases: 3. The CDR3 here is CASSLGQGDYEQYF. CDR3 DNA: TGTGCCAGCAGCTTAGGACAGGGAGACTACGAGCAGTACTTC. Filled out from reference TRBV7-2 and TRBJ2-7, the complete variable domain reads GAGVSQSPSNKVTEKGKDVELRCDPISGHTALYWYRQSLGQGLEFLIYFQGNSAPDKSGLPSDRFSAERTGGSVSTLTIQRTQQEDSAVYLCASSLGQGDYEQYFGPGTRLTVT.

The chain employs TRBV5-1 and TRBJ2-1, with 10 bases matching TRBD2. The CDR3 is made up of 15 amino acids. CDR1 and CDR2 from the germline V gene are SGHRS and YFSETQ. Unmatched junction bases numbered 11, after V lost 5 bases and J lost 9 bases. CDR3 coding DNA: TGCGCCAGCAGAGGGGTAGCGGGAGGACTCGGTGAGCAGTTCTTC. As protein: CASRGVAGGLGEQFF.

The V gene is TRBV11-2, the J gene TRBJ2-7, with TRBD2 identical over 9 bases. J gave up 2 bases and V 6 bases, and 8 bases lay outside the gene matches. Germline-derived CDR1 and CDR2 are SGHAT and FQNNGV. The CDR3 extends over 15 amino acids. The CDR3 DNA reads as TGTGCCAGCAGACAGGGATTAGCGGGGGCCTACGAGCAGTACGTC. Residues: CASRQGLAGAYEQYV.

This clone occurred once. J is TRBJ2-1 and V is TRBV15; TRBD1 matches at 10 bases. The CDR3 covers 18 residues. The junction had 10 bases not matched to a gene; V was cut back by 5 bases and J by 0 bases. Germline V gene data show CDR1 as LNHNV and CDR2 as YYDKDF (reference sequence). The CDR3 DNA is TGTGCCACCAGCTTGGGACAGGGGAGTCAAAGCTCCTACAATGAGCAGTTCTTC. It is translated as CATSLGQGSQSSYNEQFF.

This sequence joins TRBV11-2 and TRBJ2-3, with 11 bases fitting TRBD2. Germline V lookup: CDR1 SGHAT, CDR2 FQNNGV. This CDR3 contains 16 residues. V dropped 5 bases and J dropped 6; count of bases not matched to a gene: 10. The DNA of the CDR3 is TGTGCCAGCAGCCTCTTAGCGGGAGGGCCCGTCGATACGCAGTATTTT. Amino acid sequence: CASSLLAGGPVDTQYF. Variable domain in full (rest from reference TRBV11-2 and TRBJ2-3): EAGVAQSPRYKIIEKRQSVAFWCNPISGHATLYWYQQILGQGPKLLIQFQNNGVVDDSQLPKDRFSAERLKGVDSTLKIQPAKLEDSAVYLCASSLLAGGPVDTQYFGPGTRLTVL.

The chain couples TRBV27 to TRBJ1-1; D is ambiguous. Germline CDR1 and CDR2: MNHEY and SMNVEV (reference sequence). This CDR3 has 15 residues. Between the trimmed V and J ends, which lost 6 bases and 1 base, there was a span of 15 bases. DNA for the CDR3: TGTGCCAGCAGGGCCCCGGGCCGGGAGAACACTGAAGCTTTCTTT. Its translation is CASRAPGRENTEAFF.

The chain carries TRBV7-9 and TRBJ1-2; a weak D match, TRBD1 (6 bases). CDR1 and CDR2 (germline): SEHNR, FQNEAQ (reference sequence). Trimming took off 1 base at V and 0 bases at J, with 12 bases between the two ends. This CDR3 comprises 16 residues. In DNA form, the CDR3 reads TGTGCCAGCAGCTTAGACCGACAGGCAGCTAACTATGGCTACACCTTC. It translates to CASSLDRQAANYGYTF.

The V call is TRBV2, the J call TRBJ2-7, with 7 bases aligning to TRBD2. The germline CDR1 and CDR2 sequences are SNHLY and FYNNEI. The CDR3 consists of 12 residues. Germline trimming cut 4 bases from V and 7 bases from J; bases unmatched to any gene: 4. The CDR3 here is CASSVDGGEQYV. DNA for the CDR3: TGTGCCAGCAGTGTGGACGGGGGGGAGCAGTACGTC.

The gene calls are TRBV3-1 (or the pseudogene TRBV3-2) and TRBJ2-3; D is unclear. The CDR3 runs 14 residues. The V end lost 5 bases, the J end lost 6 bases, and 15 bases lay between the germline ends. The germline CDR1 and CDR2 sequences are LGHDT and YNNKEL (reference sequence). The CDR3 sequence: CASSNLPFGDTQYF. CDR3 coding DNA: TGTGCCAGCAGCAACCTACCGTTCGGGGATACGCAGTATTTT.

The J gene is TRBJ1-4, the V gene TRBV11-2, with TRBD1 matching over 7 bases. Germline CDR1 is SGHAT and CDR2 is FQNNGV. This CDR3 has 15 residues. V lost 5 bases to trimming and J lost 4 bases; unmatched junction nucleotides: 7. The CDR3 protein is CASSNGQAYNEKLFF. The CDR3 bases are TGTGCCAGCAGCAACGGACAGGCATATAATGAAAAACTGTTTTTT. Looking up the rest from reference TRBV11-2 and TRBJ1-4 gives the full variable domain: EAGVAQSPRYKIIEKRQSVAFWCNPISGHATLYWYQQILGQGPKLLIQFQNNGVVDDSQLPKDRFSAERLKGVDSTLKIQPAKLEDSAVYLCASSNGQAYNEKLFFGSGTQLSVL.

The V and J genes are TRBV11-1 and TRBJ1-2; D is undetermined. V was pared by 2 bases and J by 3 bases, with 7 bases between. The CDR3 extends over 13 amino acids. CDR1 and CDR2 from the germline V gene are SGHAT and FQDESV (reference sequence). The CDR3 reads CASSLRGYYGYTF. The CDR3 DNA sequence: TGTGCCAGCAGCTTACGAGGTTACTATGGCTACACCTTC. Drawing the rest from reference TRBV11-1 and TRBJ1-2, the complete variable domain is EAEVAQSPRYKITEKSQAVAFWCDPISGHATLYWYRQILGQGPELLVQFQDESVVDDSQLPKDRFSAERLKGVDSTLKIQPAELGDSAMYLCASSLRGYYGYTFGSGTRLTVV.